Below are 20 T cell receptor beta chains sequenced from a single sample in a study of vaccination effects on CD4 cells after COVID-19. Profiled with immunoSEQ multiplex PCR; TCRdb holds only in-frame clones, not every one. The sample carries some 30,000 clones, around three quarters recorded once. Antigens of these TCRs are unknown. CD4+ T cells were isolated after nine to ten days of culture. The sequenced sample was CD4+ T cells from PBMCs cultured without peptide, obtained before COVID-19 vaccination. These receptors were obtained from a human donor who received a COVID-19 vaccine.

The V call is TRBV30, the J call TRBJ2-3; 13 positions agree with TRBD2. The CDR3 loop spans 15 amino acids. CDR1 is GTSNPN and CDR2 is SVGIG in the germline V gene (reference sequence). The ends lost 1 base at V and 4 bases at J; junction bases unmatched: 2. The chain's CDR3 is CAWSELAGGPDTQYF. Written as DNA, the CDR3 is TGTGCCTGGAGTGAACTAGCGGGAGGGCCAGATACGCAGTATTTT.

The V call is TRBV4-2, the J call TRBJ2-5; D remains ambiguous. Germline loops: CDR1 LGHNA, CDR2 YNFKEQ. V was clipped by 1 base and J by 5 bases, with 8 bases between them. CDR3 size: 13 residues. The CDR3 loop is CASSQARVETQYF. CDR3 sequence (DNA): TGTGCCAGCAGCCAAGCTAGGGTGGAGACCCAGTACTTC.

The J gene is TRBJ1-5, the V gene TRBV4-1; 7 bases line up with TRBD1. CDR1 is MGHRA and CDR2 is YSYEKL in the germline V gene. J lost 5 bases, V lost 0 bases, and 10 bases had no gene match. The CDR3 runs 17 residues. The CDR3 region is CASSQDPKTGLDQPQHF. In DNA, the CDR3 is TGCGCCAGCAGCCAAGACCCTAAGACAGGGCTGGATCAGCCCCAGCATTTT.

The genes are TRBV19 and TRBJ2-7; TRBD2 matches 7 bases. Germline values: CDR1 LNHDA, CDR2 SQIVND (reference sequence). The CDR3 has 15 amino acids. Trimming removed 5 bases from V and 0 bases from J; junction bases left unmatched: 7. The CDR3 DNA sequence: TGTGCCAGTAGTCCCCTTTGGACTAGCTCCTACGAGCAGTACTTC. As protein: CASSPLWTSSYEQYF.

This chain's CDR3 is CASSPPLQGPNYGYTF. DNA for the CDR3: TGTGCCAGCTCACCACCCCTACAGGGCCCCAACTATGGCTACACCTTC. This chain uses TRBV18 with TRBJ1-2, with D maybe TRBD1 (6 bases). V lost 0 bases and J 2 bases, leaving 13 bases between the germline ends. Per the germline V gene, CDR1 is KGHSH and CDR2 is LQKENI. The CDR3 is 16 residues long.

The rearrangement links TRBV7-7 to TRBJ2-7, with TRBD1 matching 12 bases. Unmatched junction bases numbered 12, after V lost 0 bases and J lost 6 bases. This CDR3 region has 18 residues. Per germline, CDR1 SSHAT and CDR2 FNYEAQ (reference sequence). The CDR3, as DNA: TGTGCCAGCAGCTTAGCGTTAGTGGGACAGGGGGCGAGGATCGAGCAGTACTTC. Translated, it gives CASSLALVGQGARIEQYF. The whole variable domain, remainder taken from reference TRBV7-7 and TRBJ2-7, is GAGVSQSPRYKVTKRGQDVTLRCDPISSHATLYWYQQALGQGPEFLTYFNYEAQPDKSGLPSDRFSAERPEGSISTLTIQRTEQRDSAMYRCASSLALVGQGARIEQYFGPGTRLTVT.

This clone was detected only a few times. V usage is TRBV4-1 and J usage is TRBJ2-1; 8 bases match TRBD2. The CDR3 length is 15 residues. Looked up from germline, CDR1 is MGHRA and CDR2 is YSYEKL. Trimming at V came to 4 bases and at J to 3 bases, leaving 5 bases not matched to a gene. The CDR3 is CASSLTSGGYNEQFF. The CDR3 nucleotides are TGCGCCAGCAGCCTAACTAGCGGCGGCTACAATGAGCAGTTCTTC.

The chain recombines TRBV4-1 with TRBJ2-3; the D gene is possibly TRBD2 (5 bases). The germline V and J ends were trimmed by 1 base and 3 bases, with 11 bases remaining between them. Germline CDR1 reads MGHRA; CDR2 reads YSYEKL. The CDR3 is made up of 15 amino acids. CDR3 region: CASSQVGLRTDTQYF. DNA for the CDR3: TGCGCCAGCAGCCAAGTCGGACTTCGAACAGATACGCAGTATTTT.

This clone has a handful of counts. The CDR3 is CATSRESSGFSYNEQFF. Here the CDR3 DNA reads TGTGCCACCAGCAGAGAGAGTAGCGGATTCTCCTACAATGAGCAGTTCTTC. V usage is TRBV15 and J usage is TRBJ2-1; D is perhaps TRBD2 (6 bases). This CDR3 region has 17 residues. Germline assignment: CDR1 LNHNV and CDR2 YYDKDF (reference sequence). V was cut by 0 bases and J by 0 bases, with 12 bases left in between.

The V and J genes are TRBV5-1 and TRBJ2-5; TRBD1 might be the D (6 bases). The CDR3 totals 16 residues. Trimming removed 6 bases from V and 3 bases from J, with 21 bases in between. Germline lookup yields CDR1 SGHRS and CDR2 YFSETQ. DNA for the CDR3: TGCGCCAGCACTCCATTCGGGGCAGGGGCTAAAGAGACCCAGTACTTC. Amino acids: CASTPFGAGAKETQYF. Looking up the rest from reference TRBV5-1 and TRBJ2-5 gives the full variable domain: KAGVTQTPRYLIKTRGQQVTLSCSPISGHRSVSWYQQTPGQGLQFLFEYFSETQRNKGNFPGRFSGRQFSNSRSEMNVSTLELGDSALYLCASTPFGAGAKETQYFGPGTRLLVL.

The chain is built from TRBV7-2 and TRBJ1-1, with unresolved D. V was shortened by 5 bases and J by 7 bases, with 20 bases between the two germline ends. Per the germline V gene, CDR1 is SGHTA and CDR2 is FQGNSA. CDR3 length equals 15 residues. This CDR3 is CASSPSYAQLGEAFF. CDR3 in DNA: TGTGCCAGCAGCCCCTCGTACGCGCAATTGGGTGAAGCTTTCTTT.

The chain combines TRBV29-1 with TRBJ2-1, with TRBD2 matching over 7 bases. There are 21 residues in the CDR3. CDR1 is SQVTM and CDR2 is ANQGSEA in the germline V gene. After removal of 4 bases from V and 6 bases from J, the junction contained 30 bases not matched to a gene. The CDR3 sequence is CSVGPQPVLREGLTTLNEQFF. CDR3 coding DNA: TGCAGCGTTGGCCCTCAACCTGTACTGAGGGAGGGCCTCACAACACTCAATGAGCAGTTCTTC.

This clone turned up a few times. V usage is TRBV18 and J usage is TRBJ1-5; 7 nucleotides align to TRBD1. There are 14 residues in the CDR3. Germline V lookup: CDR1 KGHSH, CDR2 LQKENI. After removal of 1 base from V and 5 bases from J, the junction contained 2 bases not matched to a gene. The CDR3 sequence: CASSPQTGYQPQHF. The CDR3 DNA follows: TGTGCCAGCTCACCACAGACAGGGTATCAGCCCCAGCATTTT. The complete variable domain, with remaining parts taken from reference TRBV18 and TRBJ1-5, reads NAGVMQNPRHLVRRRGQEARLRCSPMKGHSHVYWYRQLPEEGLKFMVYLQKENIIDESGMPKERFSAEFPKEGPSILRIQQVVRGDSAAYFCASSPQTGYQPQHFGDGTRLSIL.

This clone was picked up one time. This chain uses TRBV29-1 with TRBJ1-5, with 8 bases that match TRBD1. Germline V gene lookup returns CDR1 SQVTM and CDR2 ANQGSEA. This CDR3 contains 13 residues. V lost 4 bases to trimming and J lost 4 bases; unmatched junction nucleotides: 3. The CDR3 nucleotides are TGCAGCGTTGGCGGGACAGGAAATCAGCCCCAGCATTTT. Its protein is CSVGGTGNQPQHF.

The V gene is TRBV27, the J gene TRBJ2-7; 7 bases align to TRBD2. This CDR3 contains 16 residues. Germline CDR1 MNHEY, CDR2 SMNVEV (reference sequence). The J segment lost 0 bases and the V segment lost 2 bases, leaving 7 bases of the junction unmatched. The CDR3 loop is CASSLGSGLVSYEQYF. For the CDR3, the DNA is TGTGCCAGCAGTTTAGGTTCAGGACTAGTCTCCTACGAGCAGTACTTC.

The V and J genes are TRBV7-9 and TRBJ2-5; D remains ambiguous. The CDR3 sequence is 12 residues long. Germline V gene data show CDR1 as SEHNR and CDR2 as FQNEAQ (reference sequence). Trimming pared 2 bases from V and 5 bases from J, leaving 6 bases between. CDR3 in DNA: TGTGCCAGCAGCTTACTGTCGGAGACCCAGTACTTC. As protein: CASSLLSETQYF.

The chain recombines TRBV18 with TRBJ1-6, with unresolved D. With 6 bases removed from V and 6 bases from J, the gap between germline ends came to 9 bases. Germline V lookup: CDR1 KGHSH, CDR2 LQKENI. The CDR3 has 13 residues. The CDR3 DNA reads as TGTGCCAGCTCTCCGAGGACTAATTCACCCCTCCACTTT. Its translation is CASSPRTNSPLHF.

The chain recombines TRBV6-1 with TRBJ2-7, with 7 bases aligning to TRBD1. The CDR3 totals 15 residues. Trimming removed 0 bases from V and 0 bases from J; junction bases left unmatched: 2. Germline-derived CDR1 and CDR2 are MNHNS and SASEGT. CDR3 loop: CASSEAPGGSYEQYF. Here the CDR3 DNA reads TGTGCCAGCAGTGAAGCGCCAGGGGGCTCCTACGAGCAGTACTTC.

The V and J genes are TRBV11-3 and TRBJ2-1; 10 nucleotides align to TRBD2. Germline CDR1 is SGHNT and CDR2 is YENEEA. V was pared by 7 bases and J by 7 bases, with 10 bases of the junction left unmatched. This CDR3 region has 15 residues. The CDR3 DNA follows: TGTGCCAGCAAATTGAGCGGGGGGGCCGATAATGAGCAGTTCTTC. Its protein product is CASKLSGGADNEQFF. Supplemented by reference TRBV11-3 and TRBJ2-1, the full variable domain reads EAGVVQSPRYKIIEKKQPVAFWCNPISGHNTLYWYLQNLGQGPELLIRYENEEAVDDSQLPKDRFSAERLKGVDSTLKIQPAELGDSAVYLCASKLSGGADNEQFFGPGTRLTVL.

The rearrangement links TRBV20-1 to TRBJ2-5; 7 bases map to TRBD1. Trimming took 3 bases from V and 2 from J; bases not matched to a gene: 12. Looked up from germline, CDR1 is DFQATT and CDR2 is SNEGSKA (reference sequence). There are 16 residues in the CDR3. The CDR3 DNA reads TGCAGTGCTAGTGCACCGGGACAGTACCCGCAAGAGACCCAGTACTTC. Protein product: CSASAPGQYPQETQYF.